Listed below are T cell receptor beta chains from one sample, sequenced in a study of vaccination effects on CD4 cells after COVID-19. The protocol was immunoSEQ multiplex PCR, while the TCRdb copy is restricted to in-frame clones and leaves out a portion. The sample contains some 68,000 clones, roughly 78% of which appear only once. These receptors lack a known antigen. Sequenced here: CD4+ T cells from PBMCs cultured with HCoV-OC43 spike peptides, sampled before COVID-19 vaccination. Every receptor here comes from a human donor who received a COVID-19 vaccine. CDR3s include the opening cysteine and the closing phenylalanine or tryptophan. Fields, in order: clone size, J gene, V gene, D gene, CDR3 DNA, CDR3 protein. D genes are given only for firm matches. A row's size may be missing; if present it is once, few, many or a size class.

abundance: -; j_gene: TRBJ1-5; v_gene: TRBV24-1; d_gene: -; CDR3nt: TGTGCCACCAGTGTAGGGACAAGCAATCAGCCCCAGCATTTT; CDR3aa: CATSVGTSNQPQHF
abundance: -; j_gene: TRBJ1-6; v_gene: TRBV5-1; d_gene: TRBD1; CDR3nt: TGCGCCAGCAGCTTGAGGCAGGGGGAAAATTCACCCCTCCACTTT; CDR3aa: CASSLRQGENSPLHF
abundance: few; j_gene: TRBJ2-2; v_gene: TRBV5-1; d_gene: -; CDR3nt: TGCGCCAGCAGCAGGGGCGGGGAACGAGGCGGGGAGCTGTTTTTT; CDR3aa: CASSRGGERGGELFF
abundance: -; j_gene: TRBJ2-1; v_gene: TRBV28; d_gene: -; CDR3nt: TGTGCCAGCAGAGCGGTCTTAAGCTCCTACAATGAGCAGTTCTTC; CDR3aa: CASRAVLSSYNEQFF
abundance: once; j_gene: TRBJ1-3; v_gene: TRBV5-1; d_gene: -; CDR3nt: TGCGCCAGCAGCGCGCGGACAGACGAAAAAAACACCATATATTTT; CDR3aa: CASSARTDEKNTIYF
abundance: -; j_gene: TRBJ2-5; v_gene: TRBV19; d_gene: TRBD2; CDR3nt: TGTGCCAGTAGTACCCAGCGGGGGGGACAAGAGACCCAGTACTTC; CDR3aa: CASSTQRGGQETQYF
abundance: -; j_gene: TRBJ2-1; v_gene: TRBV4-2; d_gene: TRBD2; CDR3nt: TGTGCCAGCAGCCAAAGACTAGCGGGGACGAGCTCCTACAATGAGCAGTTCTTC; CDR3aa: CASSQRLAGTSSYNEQFF
abundance: -; j_gene: TRBJ2-5; v_gene: TRBV6-6; d_gene: -; CDR3nt: TGTGCCAGCAGTTTTGGGCGGGCAGGGGAAGGGACCCAGTACTTC; CDR3aa: CASSFGRAGEGTQYF
abundance: -; j_gene: TRBJ1-2; v_gene: TRBV24-1; d_gene: -; CDR3nt: TGTGCCACCAGTGATTTTAATGGGCGCGATGGCTACACCTTC; CDR3aa: CATSDFNGRDGYTF
abundance: -; j_gene: TRBJ1-4; v_gene: TRBV12-3/TRBV12-4; d_gene: TRBD1; CDR3nt: TGTGCCAGCACCCCCTCGACAGGGGATAAACTGTTTTTT; CDR3aa: CASTPSTGDKLFF
abundance: -; j_gene: TRBJ2-3; v_gene: TRBV2; d_gene: -; CDR3nt: TGTGCCAGCAGTCCCTCAAGAGATACGCAGTATTTT; CDR3aa: CASSPSRDTQYF
abundance: -; j_gene: TRBJ2-1; v_gene: TRBV7-2; d_gene: -; CDR3nt: TGTGCCAGCAGCTTATATACCGGGACACCGAATGAGCAGTTCTTC; CDR3aa: CASSLYTGTPNEQFF
abundance: -; j_gene: TRBJ1-3; v_gene: TRBV6-5; d_gene: -; CDR3nt: TGTGCCAGCAGCCCGGCCGGGACGCGGCCCACCATATATTTT; CDR3aa: CASSPAGTRPTIYF
abundance: -; j_gene: TRBJ2-5; v_gene: TRBV29-1; d_gene: -; CDR3nt: TGCAGCGTCAGAGGGGTGTACCAAGAGACCCAGTACTTC; CDR3aa: CSVRGVYQETQYF
abundance: -; j_gene: TRBJ2-1; v_gene: TRBV12-3/TRBV12-4; d_gene: -; CDR3nt: TGTGCCAGCAGTACAGCCTACAATGAGCAGTTCTTC; CDR3aa: CASSTAYNEQFF
abundance: few; j_gene: TRBJ2-5; v_gene: TRBV2; d_gene: -; CDR3nt: TGTGCCAGCATCGAAGGCGAACAGCAAGAGACCCAGTACTTC; CDR3aa: CASIEGEQQETQYF
abundance: few; j_gene: TRBJ1-2; v_gene: TRBV30; d_gene: -; CDR3nt: TGTGCCTGGAACCGGGACCGAAGGAATGGCTACACCTTC; CDR3aa: CAWNRDRRNGYTF
abundance: -; j_gene: TRBJ2-5; v_gene: TRBV5-4; d_gene: -; CDR3nt: TGTGCCAGCAGCTTGGCCCGGGACTCGCAGCCAAACCAAGAGACCCAGTACTTC; CDR3aa: CASSLARDSQPNQETQYF
abundance: -; j_gene: TRBJ2-6; v_gene: TRBV3-1/TRBV3-2; d_gene: -; CDR3nt: TGTGCCAGCAGCCAAGGAGGCGCCAACGTCCTGACTTTC; CDR3aa: CASSQGGANVLTF
abundance: -; j_gene: TRBJ2-5; v_gene: TRBV7-3; d_gene: TRBD1; CDR3nt: TGTGCCAGCGGGATACAGGGGACCTCTGGGGAGACCCAGTACTTC; CDR3aa: CASGIQGTSGETQYF
abundance: -; j_gene: TRBJ2-3; v_gene: TRBV10-1; d_gene: -; CDR3nt: TGCGCCAGCAGTGATATCACAGATACGCAGTATTTT; CDR3aa: CASSDITDTQYF
abundance: -; j_gene: TRBJ2-2; v_gene: TRBV24-1; d_gene: -; CDR3nt: TGTGCCACCAGTGATTTGGGCAGGGGAACCGGGGAGCTGTTTTTT; CDR3aa: CATSDLGRGTGELFF
abundance: -; j_gene: TRBJ2-1; v_gene: TRBV15; d_gene: -; CDR3nt: TGTGCCACCAGCAGAGATTGGTCCTCCGGGGGCAATGAGCAGTTCTTC; CDR3aa: CATSRDWSSGGNEQFF
abundance: -; j_gene: TRBJ2-5; v_gene: TRBV5-1; d_gene: -; CDR3nt: TGCGCCAGCAGCTTTGGACAGCAAGAGACCCAGTACTTC; CDR3aa: CASSFGQQETQYF
abundance: -; j_gene: TRBJ2-5; v_gene: TRBV3-1/TRBV3-2; d_gene: TRBD2; CDR3nt: TGTGCCAGCAGCCAAGATGGGGGCCTAGCGGGGGGAGGAGAGACCCAGTACTTC; CDR3aa: CASSQDGGLAGGGETQYF